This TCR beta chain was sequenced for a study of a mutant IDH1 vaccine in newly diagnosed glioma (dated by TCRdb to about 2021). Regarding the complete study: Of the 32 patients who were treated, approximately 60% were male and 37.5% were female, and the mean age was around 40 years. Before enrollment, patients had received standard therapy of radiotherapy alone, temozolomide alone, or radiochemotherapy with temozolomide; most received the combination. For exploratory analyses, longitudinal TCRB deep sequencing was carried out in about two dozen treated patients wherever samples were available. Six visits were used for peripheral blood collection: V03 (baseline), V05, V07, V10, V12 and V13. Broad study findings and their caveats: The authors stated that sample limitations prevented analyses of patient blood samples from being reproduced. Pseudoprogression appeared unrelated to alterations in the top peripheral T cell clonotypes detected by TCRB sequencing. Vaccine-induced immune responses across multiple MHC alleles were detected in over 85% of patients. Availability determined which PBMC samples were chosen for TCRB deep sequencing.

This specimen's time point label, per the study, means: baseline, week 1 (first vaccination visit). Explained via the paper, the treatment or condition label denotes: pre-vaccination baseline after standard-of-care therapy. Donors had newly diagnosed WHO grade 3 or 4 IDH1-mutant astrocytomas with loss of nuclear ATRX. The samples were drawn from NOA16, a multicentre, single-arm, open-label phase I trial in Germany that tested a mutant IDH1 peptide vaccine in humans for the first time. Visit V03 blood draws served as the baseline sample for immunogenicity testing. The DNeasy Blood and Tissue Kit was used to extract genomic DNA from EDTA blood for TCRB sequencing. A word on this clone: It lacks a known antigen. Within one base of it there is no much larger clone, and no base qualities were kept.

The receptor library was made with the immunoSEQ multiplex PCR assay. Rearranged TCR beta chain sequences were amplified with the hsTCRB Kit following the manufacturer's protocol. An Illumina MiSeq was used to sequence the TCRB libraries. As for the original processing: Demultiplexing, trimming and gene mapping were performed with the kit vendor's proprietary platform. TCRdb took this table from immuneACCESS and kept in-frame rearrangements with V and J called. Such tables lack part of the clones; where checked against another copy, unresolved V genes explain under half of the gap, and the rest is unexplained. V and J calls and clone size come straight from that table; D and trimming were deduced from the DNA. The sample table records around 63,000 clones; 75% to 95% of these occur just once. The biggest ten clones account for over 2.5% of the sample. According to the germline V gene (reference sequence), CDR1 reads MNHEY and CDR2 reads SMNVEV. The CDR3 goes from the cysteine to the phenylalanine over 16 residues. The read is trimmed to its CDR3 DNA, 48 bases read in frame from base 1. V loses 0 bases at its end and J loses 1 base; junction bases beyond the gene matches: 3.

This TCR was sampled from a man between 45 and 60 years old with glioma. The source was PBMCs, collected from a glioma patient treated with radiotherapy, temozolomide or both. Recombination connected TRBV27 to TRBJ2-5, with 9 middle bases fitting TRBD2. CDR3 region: CASSLSSGGSQETQYF. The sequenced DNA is TGTGCCAGCAGTTTATCTAGCGGGGGTAGCCAAGAGACCCAGTACTTC.